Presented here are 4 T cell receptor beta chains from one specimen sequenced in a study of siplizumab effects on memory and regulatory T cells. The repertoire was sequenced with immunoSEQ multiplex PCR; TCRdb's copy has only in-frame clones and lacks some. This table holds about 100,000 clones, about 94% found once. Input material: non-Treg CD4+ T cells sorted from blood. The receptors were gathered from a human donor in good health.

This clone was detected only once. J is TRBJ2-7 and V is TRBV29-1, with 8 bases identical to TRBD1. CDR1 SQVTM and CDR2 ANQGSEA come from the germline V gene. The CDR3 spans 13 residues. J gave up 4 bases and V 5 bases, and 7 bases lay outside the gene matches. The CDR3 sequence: CSVTGTGIYEQYF. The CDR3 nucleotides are TGCAGCGTTACTGGGACAGGAATTTACGAGCAGTACTTC.

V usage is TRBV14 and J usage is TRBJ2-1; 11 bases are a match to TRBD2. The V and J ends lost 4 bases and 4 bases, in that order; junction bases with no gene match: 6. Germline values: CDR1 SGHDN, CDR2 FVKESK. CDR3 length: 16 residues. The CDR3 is CASSRLTSGAYNEQFF. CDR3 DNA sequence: TGTGCCAGCAGCCGCCTGACTAGCGGGGCATACAATGAGCAGTTCTTC.

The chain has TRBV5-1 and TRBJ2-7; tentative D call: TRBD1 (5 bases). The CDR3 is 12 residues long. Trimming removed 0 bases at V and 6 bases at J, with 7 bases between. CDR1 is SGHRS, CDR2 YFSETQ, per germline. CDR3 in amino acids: CASSLVGLEQYF. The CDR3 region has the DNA TGCGCCAGCAGCTTGGTGGGGCTCGAGCAGTACTTC.

The CDR3 reads CASTQGNQPQHF. The CDR3 nucleotides read TGTGCCAGTACGCAGGGAAATCAGCCCCAGCATTTT. The chain is built from TRBV28 and TRBJ1-5, with a weak D call TRBD1 (5 bases). The CDR3 spans 12 residues. With 9 bases removed from V and 4 bases from J, the gap between germline ends came to 10 bases. Germline V gene lookup returns CDR1 MDHEN and CDR2 SYDVKM.